This TCR beta chain was sequenced during a study of T cell responses to AZD1222 COVID-19 vaccine. Study-wide points: Epitopes outside B.1.351 and B.1.1.7 mutated regions reportedly drew nearly half of spike TCRs. Baseline seropositivity characterized only a handful of AZD1222 recipients. Donor demographics were predominantly white British with a female majority; clonal diversity may be underestimated.

Clones were sequenced by immunoSEQ multiplex PCR, and TCRdb holds only the in-frame ones, with some missing. The sample has approximately 150,000 clones; about 94% are singletons. As to this clone: Its matching antigen is unknown.

The CDR3 is made up of 17 amino acids. With 2 bases clipped from V and 0 bases from J, the junction kept 1 base outside the gene matches. Germline values: CDR1 LGHNA, CDR2 YSLEER. Researchers grouped second doses given at about 4 or about 12 weeks into one pool. The receptor comes from an adult who received the AZD1222 COVID-19 vaccine. This specimen consisted of peripheral blood, obtained 28 days after the second AZD1222 dose. The chain uses TRBV4-3 and TRBJ2-1; 13 bases match TRBD2. DNA for the CDR3: TGCGCCAGCAGCCAAACTAGCGGGGGGGCCTCCTACAATGAGCAGTTCTTC. Its translation: CASSQTSGGASYNEQFF.